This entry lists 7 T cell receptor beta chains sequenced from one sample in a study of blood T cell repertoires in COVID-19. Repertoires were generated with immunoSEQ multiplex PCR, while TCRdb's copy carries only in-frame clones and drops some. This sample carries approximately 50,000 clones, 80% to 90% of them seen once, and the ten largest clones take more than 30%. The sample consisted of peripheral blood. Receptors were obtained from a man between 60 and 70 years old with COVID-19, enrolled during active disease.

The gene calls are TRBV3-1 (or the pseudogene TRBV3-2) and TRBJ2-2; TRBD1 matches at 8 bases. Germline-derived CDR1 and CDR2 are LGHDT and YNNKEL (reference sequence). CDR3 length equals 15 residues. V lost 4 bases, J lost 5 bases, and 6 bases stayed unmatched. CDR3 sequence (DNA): TGTGCCAGCAGCCCCCCAGGGGGCCAGACCGGGGAGCTGTTTTTT. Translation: CASSPPGGQTGELFF.

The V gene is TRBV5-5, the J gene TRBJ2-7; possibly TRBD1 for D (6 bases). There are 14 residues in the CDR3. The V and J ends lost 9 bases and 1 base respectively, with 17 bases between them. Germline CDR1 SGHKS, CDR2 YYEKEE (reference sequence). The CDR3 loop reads CATTRDIGSYEQYF. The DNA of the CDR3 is TGTGCCACCACCCGGGACATCGGATCCTACGAGCAGTACTTC.

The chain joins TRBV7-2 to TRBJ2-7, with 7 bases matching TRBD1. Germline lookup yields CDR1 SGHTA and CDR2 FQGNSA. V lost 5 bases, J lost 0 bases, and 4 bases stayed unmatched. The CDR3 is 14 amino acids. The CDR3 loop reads CASSVDRSSYEQYF. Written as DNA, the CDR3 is TGTGCCAGCAGCGTGGACAGGTCCTCCTACGAGCAGTACTTC.

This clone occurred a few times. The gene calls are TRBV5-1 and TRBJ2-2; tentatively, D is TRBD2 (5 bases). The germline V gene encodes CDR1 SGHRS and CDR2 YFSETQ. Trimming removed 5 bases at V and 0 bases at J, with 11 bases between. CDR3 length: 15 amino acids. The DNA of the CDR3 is TGCGCCAGCAGGATGACGGGAACGAACACCGGGGAGCTGTTTTTT. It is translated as CASRMTGTNTGELFF.

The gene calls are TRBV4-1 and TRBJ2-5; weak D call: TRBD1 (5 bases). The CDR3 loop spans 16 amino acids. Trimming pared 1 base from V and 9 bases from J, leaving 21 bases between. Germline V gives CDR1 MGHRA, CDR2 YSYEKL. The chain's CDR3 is CASSQATGGAFRAQYF. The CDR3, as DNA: TGCGCCAGCAGCCAAGCTACAGGCGGAGCTTTTAGGGCCCAGTACTTC.

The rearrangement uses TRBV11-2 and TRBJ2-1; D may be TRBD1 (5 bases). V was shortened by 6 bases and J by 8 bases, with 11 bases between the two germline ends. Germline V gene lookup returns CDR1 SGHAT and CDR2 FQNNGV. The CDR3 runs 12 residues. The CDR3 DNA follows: TGTGCCAGCAGTTCCCAGGGTTATGAGCAGTTCTTC. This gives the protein CASSSQGYEQFF.

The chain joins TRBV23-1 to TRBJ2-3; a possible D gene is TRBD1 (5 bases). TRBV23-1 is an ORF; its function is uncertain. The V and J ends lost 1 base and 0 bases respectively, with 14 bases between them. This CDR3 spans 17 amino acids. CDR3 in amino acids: CASSQWGSSYSTDTQYF. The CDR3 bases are TGCGCCAGCAGTCAATGGGGCAGCTCTTATAGCACAGATACGCAGTATTTT.